The 2 T cell receptor beta chains reported below all come from one sample, sequenced in a study of blood T cell repertoires in COVID-19 (TCRdb year 2020). The library was obtained by the immunoSEQ multiplex PCR assay. The table comes from immuneACCESS by way of TCRdb, which keeps in-frame sequences with V and J called. Part of the clones is missing from these tables; in studies checked, under half for an unresolved V gene and the rest for unknown reasons. The sample has 96,000 or so clones on record, 81% of them singletons. The ten largest clones capture 4% to 6% of the sample. Source material: peripheral blood. Receptors were obtained from an elderly man with COVID-19, enrolled during active disease.

This sequence joins TRBV27 and TRBJ1-2; 11 nucleotides agree with TRBD1. V was pared by 5 bases and J by 4 bases, with 9 bases of the junction left unmatched. The length of the CDR3 is 16 residues. Germline loops: CDR1 MNHEY, CDR2 SMNVEV (reference sequence). The CDR3 DNA follows: TGTGCCAGCAGTCCTCGGACAGGGGGCGCGATCTATGGCTACACCTTC. Protein: CASSPRTGGAIYGYTF.

The chain combines TRBV5-1 with TRBJ2-1, with 10 bases matching TRBD2. The germline CDR1 and CDR2 sequences are SGHRS and YFSETQ. With V trimmed by 3 bases and J by 8 bases, 8 bases remained unmatched. CDR3 length equals 15 residues. In DNA form, the CDR3 reads TGCGCCAGCAGCTCCGCTAGCGGGAGCTTCGATGAGCAGTTCTTC. It yields the protein CASSSASGSFDEQFF.